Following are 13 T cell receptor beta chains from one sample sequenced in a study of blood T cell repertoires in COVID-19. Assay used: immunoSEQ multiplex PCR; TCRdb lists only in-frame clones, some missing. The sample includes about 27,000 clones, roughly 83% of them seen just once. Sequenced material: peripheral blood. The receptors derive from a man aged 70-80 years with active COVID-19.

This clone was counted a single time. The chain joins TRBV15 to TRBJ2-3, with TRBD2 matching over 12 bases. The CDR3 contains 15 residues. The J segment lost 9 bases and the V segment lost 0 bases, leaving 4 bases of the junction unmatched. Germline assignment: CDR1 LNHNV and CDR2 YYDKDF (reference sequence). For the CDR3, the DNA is TGTGCCACCAGCAGAGATCTAGCGGGAGGGTTCACGCAGTATTTT. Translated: CATSRDLAGGFTQYF.

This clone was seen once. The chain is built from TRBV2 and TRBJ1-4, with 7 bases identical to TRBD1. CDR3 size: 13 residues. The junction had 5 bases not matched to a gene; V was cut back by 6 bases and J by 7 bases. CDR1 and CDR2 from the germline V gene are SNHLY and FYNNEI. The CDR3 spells CASRRQGSEKLFF. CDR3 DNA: TGTGCCAGCAGAAGACAGGGAAGTGAAAAACTGTTTTTT.

CDR3 sequence reads: CASSYQGGGANVLTF. The CDR3 bases are TGTGCCAGCAGCTACCAGGGAGGTGGGGCCAACGTCCTGACTTTC. The chain couples TRBV5-6 to TRBJ2-6, with TRBD2 as a possible D gene (6 bases). The CDR3 is 15 amino acids. The V gene's germline CDR1 is SGHDT and CDR2 YYEEEE. V lost 3 bases, J lost 3 bases, and 10 bases lay in between.

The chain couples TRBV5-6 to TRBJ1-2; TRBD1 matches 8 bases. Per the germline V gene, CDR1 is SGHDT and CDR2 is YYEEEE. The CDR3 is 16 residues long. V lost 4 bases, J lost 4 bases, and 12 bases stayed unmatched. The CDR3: CASSPRTGRITYGYTF. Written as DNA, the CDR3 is TGTGCCAGCAGCCCCCGGACAGGGAGGATAACCTATGGCTACACCTTC.

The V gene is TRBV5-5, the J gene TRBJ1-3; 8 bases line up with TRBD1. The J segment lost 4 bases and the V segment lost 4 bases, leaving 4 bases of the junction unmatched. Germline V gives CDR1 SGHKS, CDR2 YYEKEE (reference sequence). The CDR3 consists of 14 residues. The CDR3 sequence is CASSQTGAGNTIYF. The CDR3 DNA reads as TGTGCCAGCAGCCAGACAGGGGCGGGAAACACCATATATTTT. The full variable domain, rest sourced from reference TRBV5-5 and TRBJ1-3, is DAGVTQSPTHLIKTRGQQVTLRCSPISGHKSVSWYQQVLGQGPQFIFQYYEKEERGRGNFPDRFSARQFPNYSSELNVNALLLGDSALYLCASSQTGAGNTIYFGEGSWLTVV.

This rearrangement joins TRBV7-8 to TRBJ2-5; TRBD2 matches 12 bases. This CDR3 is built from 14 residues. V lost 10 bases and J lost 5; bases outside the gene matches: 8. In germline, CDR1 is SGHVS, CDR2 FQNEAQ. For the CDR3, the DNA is TGTGCCATTACGACTAGCGGGAGTGTTGAGACCCAGTACTTC. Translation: CAITTSGSVETQYF.

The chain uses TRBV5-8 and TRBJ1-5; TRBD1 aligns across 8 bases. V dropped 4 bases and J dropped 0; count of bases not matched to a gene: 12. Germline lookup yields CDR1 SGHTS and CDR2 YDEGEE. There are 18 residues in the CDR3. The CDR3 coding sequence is TGTGCCAGCAGCCCTGGACAGGGAGGGGGTTATAGCAATCAGCCCCAGCATTTT. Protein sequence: CASSPGQGGGYSNQPQHF.

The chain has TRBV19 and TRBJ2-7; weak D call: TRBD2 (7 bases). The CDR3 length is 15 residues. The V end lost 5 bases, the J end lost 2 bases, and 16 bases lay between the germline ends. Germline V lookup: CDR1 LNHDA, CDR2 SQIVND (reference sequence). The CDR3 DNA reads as TGTGCCAGTAGTCCACAACAGGGAGGGACCTACGAGCAGTACTTC. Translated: CASSPQQGGTYEQYF.

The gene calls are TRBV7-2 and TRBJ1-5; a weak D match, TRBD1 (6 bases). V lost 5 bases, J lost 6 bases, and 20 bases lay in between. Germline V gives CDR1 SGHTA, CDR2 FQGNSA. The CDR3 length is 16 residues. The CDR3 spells CASSALRQGRGQPQHF. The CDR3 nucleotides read TGTGCCAGCAGCGCACTAAGGCAGGGGAGGGGTCAGCCCCAGCATTTT.

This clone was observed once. The CDR3 sequence is CASRLVVHSYNEQFF. CDR3 DNA sequence: TGTGCCAGCAGGCTAGTCGTCCACTCCTACAATGAGCAGTTCTTC. This chain uses TRBV7-9 with TRBJ2-1; D is uncertain. V was cut by 6 bases and J by 0 bases, with 12 bases left in between. CDR1 is SEHNR, CDR2 FQNEAQ, per germline (reference sequence). The CDR3 totals 15 residues.

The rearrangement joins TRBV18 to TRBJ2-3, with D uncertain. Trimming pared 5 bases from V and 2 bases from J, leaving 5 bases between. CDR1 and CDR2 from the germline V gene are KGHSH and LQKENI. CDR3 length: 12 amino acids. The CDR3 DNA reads TGTGCCAGCTCATTATACACAGATACGCAGTATTTT. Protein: CASSLYTDTQYF.

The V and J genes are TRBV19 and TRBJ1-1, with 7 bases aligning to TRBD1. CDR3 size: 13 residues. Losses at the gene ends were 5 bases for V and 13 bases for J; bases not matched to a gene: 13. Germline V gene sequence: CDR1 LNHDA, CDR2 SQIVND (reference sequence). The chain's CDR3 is CASSADRSMAGFF. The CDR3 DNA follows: TGTGCCAGTAGTGCGGACAGGTCTATGGCGGGTTTCTTT.

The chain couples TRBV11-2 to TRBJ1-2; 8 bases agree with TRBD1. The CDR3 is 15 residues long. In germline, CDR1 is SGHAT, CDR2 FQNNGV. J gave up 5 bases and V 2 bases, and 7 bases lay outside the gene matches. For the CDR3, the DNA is TGTGCCAGCAGCTTAACCGGACAGGGAGGTTATGGCTACACCTTC. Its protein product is CASSLTGQGGYGYTF.